This entry describes one T cell receptor beta chain. Because the CDR3 is missing its conserved closing phenylalanine or tryptophan, this is likely a read error. V was pared by 3 bases and J by 1 base, with 16 bases between. The CDR3 is 16 residues long. Germline V gene data show CDR1 as LGHDT and CDR2 as YNNKEL (reference sequence). The sample originates from a study of blood T cells in healthy people across ages. Investigators took approximately 10 milliliters of peripheral blood from every donor. Sample-barcoded 5' priming and a J-beta primer mix drove a second PCR of about 7 to 11 cycles. Each sample yielded at least 2.5 million CDR3-containing paired-end reads. MiXCR, run by TCRdb on the 5' RACE reads, gives a single entry per CDR3 protein. The table has about 1,500,000 distinct CDR3 sequences, 42% seen once; the top ten hold 7% to 9%.

This TCR came from a woman aged 18-29 years in good health. Sequenced: blood. The V gene is TRBV3-1, the J gene TRBJ2-7, with D perhaps being TRBD1 or TRBD2 (6 bases each). As DNA, the CDR3 is TGTGCCAGCAGCCACCGAGGGGGAGGACCTTCCTACGAGCAGTACTAC. This translates into CASSHRGGGPSYEQYY.